The 28 T cell receptor beta chains below all came from one sample that was sequenced in a study of T cells in Graves' hyperthyroidism and ophthalmopathy. RNA transcripts served as the template for amplifying TCR beta CDR3 regions. Carried out on the TCR CDR3, a first-round RT-PCR used the HTBI primer set. Each CDR3 protein gets one entry after TCRdb re-called the multiplex PCR reads with MiXCR. Of around 520,000 distinct CDR3 sequences in the sample, approximately 14% were seen once. Sequences were obtained from blood. These TCRs come from a woman in her late teens or twenties with Graves' hyperthyroidism.

The rearrangement links TRBV19 to TRBJ2-1; possibly TRBD2 for D (8 bases). Germline loops: CDR1 LNHDA, CDR2 SQIVND (reference sequence). This CDR3 has 16 residues. Trimming left V 9 bases short and J 8 bases short, with 26 bases between. CDR3 loop: CARSAGLAGGRDEQFF. For the CDR3, the DNA is TGTGCCAGGAGTGCCGGACTAGCAGGGGGGCGAGATGAGCAGTTCTTC. The variable domain in full, completed from reference TRBV19 and TRBJ2-1, reads DGGITQSPKYLFRKEGQNVTLSCEQNLNHDAMYWYRQDPGQGLRLIYYSQIVNDFQKGDIAEGYSVSREKKESFPLTVTSAQKNPTAFYLCARSAGLAGGRDEQFFGPGTRLTVL.

J is TRBJ2-7 and V is TRBV2; 8 nucleotides match TRBD1. Trimming at V came to 7 bases and at J to 0 bases, leaving 8 bases not matched to a gene. The CDR3 runs 15 residues. Germline V gene data show CDR1 as SNHLY and CDR2 as FYNNEI. In nucleotides, the CDR3 is TGTGCCAGCAACCGGGGACAGGTCAGCTCCTACGAGCAGTACTTC. Translation: CASNRGQVSSYEQYF.

The CDR3 DNA sequence: TGTGCCAGCAGCTCGCGGGAGGCGTATGGCTACACCTTC. Its translation: CASSSREAYGYTF. The chain links TRBV11-2 to TRBJ1-2, with unresolved D. V lost 4 bases, J lost 5 bases, and 11 bases lay in between. The CDR3 totals 13 residues. Per the germline V gene, CDR1 is SGHAT and CDR2 is FQNNGV.

This clonotype was observed at least ten times. The genes are TRBV5-1 and TRBJ2-7; perhaps TRBD1 as D (6 bases). Trimming took off 3 bases at V and 4 bases at J, with 20 bases between the two ends. Looked up from germline, CDR1 is SGHRS and CDR2 is YFSETQ. There are 16 residues in the CDR3. As DNA, the CDR3 is TGCGCCAGCAGCTACCCCCCGGCAGGGGACCAATACGAGCAGTACTTC. Translation: CASSYPPAGDQYEQYF.

V gene TRBV12-3 or TRBV12-4 combines with J gene TRBJ2-1; no firm D call. The CDR3 sequence is 14 residues long. The V end was cut by 7 bases, the J end by 4 bases, with 14 bases between. CDR3 amino acids: CASTSVTFYNEQFF. The CDR3 DNA reads as TGTGCCAGCACCTCGGTTACTTTTTACAATGAGCAGTTCTTC.

The chain joins TRBV5-1 to TRBJ2-7; no firm D call. CDR1 is SGHRS and CDR2 is YFSETQ in the germline V gene. This CDR3 contains 11 residues. Trimming removed 4 bases from V and 7 bases from J, with 9 bases in between. The CDR3 here is CASSATDEQYF. CDR3 nucleotides: TGCGCCAGCAGCGCCACCGATGAGCAGTACTTC.

The sample holds many counts of this clonotype. V gene TRBV29-1 combines with J gene TRBJ2-7; D gene ambiguous. Trimming took off 5 bases at V and 2 bases at J, with 7 bases between the two ends. CDR1 is SQVTM and CDR2 is ANQGSEA in the germline V gene. This CDR3 has 11 residues. In DNA, the CDR3 is TGCAGCGTTTCCCCCCCCTACGAGCAGTACTTC. Encoded protein: CSVSPPYEQYF.

This clonotype was recorded a few times. This rearrangement joins TRBV3-1 to TRBJ1-1; 12 bases match TRBD1. V lost 3 bases, J lost 3 bases, and 2 bases stayed unmatched. From germline, CDR1 is LGHDT and CDR2 YNNKEL (reference sequence). The CDR3 loop spans 15 amino acids. This CDR3 reads CASSQGQGADTEAFF. The CDR3 nucleotides read TGTGCCAGCAGCCAGGGACAGGGGGCTGACACTGAAGCTTTCTTT. Full variable domain (missing parts from reference TRBV3-1 and TRBJ1-1): DTAVSQTPKYLVTQMGNDKSIKCEQNLGHDTMYWYKQDSKKFLKIMFSYNNKELIINETVPNRFSPKSPDKAHLNLHINSLELGDSAVYFCASSQGQGADTEAFFGQGTRLTVV.

This clonotype showed up many times. This sequence joins TRBV6-2 or TRBV6-3 and TRBJ1-5; 9 nucleotides align to TRBD1. CDR1 is MNHEY, CDR2 SVGEGT, per germline. CDR3 size: 16 residues. V dropped 8 bases and J dropped 2; count of bases not matched to a gene: 10. Written as DNA, the CDR3 is TGTGCCAGCGAGCCCCTGACAGGGGGAGGCAATCAGCCCCAGCATTTT. This sequence encodes CASEPLTGGGNQPQHF.

This clonotype has ten or more counts. The genes are TRBV5-1 and TRBJ2-7, with D perhaps matching TRBD1 (6 bases). The CDR3 length is 16 residues. V was clipped by 0 bases and J by 0 bases, with 13 bases between them. From germline, CDR1 is SGHRS and CDR2 YFSETQ. The CDR3 loop is CASSLARTASSYEQYF. In nucleotides, the CDR3 is TGCGCCAGCAGCTTGGCGCGGACAGCGAGCTCCTACGAGCAGTACTTC.

Ten or more counts support this clonotype. The V and J genes are TRBV13 and TRBJ2-1; D not certain. The CDR3 extends over 14 amino acids. Trimming stripped 3 bases from V and 0 bases from J, with 6 bases between. Germline V gene lookup returns CDR1 PRHDT and CDR2 FYEKMQ (reference sequence). CDR3 DNA: TGTGCCAGCAGCTTTAAGAGCTCCTACAATGAGCAGTTCTTC. It translates to CASSFKSSYNEQFF.

This clonotype came up many times. V and J are TRBV13 and TRBJ2-1, with 10 bases lining up with TRBD1. Unmatched junction bases numbered 13, after V lost 9 bases and J lost 8 bases. This CDR3 is built from 15 residues. Germline loops: CDR1 PRHDT, CDR2 FYEKMQ (reference sequence). The CDR3 nucleotides read TGTGCCAGTTCTAACCGGACAGGGGGGGACCATGAGCAGTTCTTC. It is translated as CASSNRTGGDHEQFF.

This clonotype turned up a few times. The J gene is TRBJ2-7, the V gene TRBV13; unclear D gene. Germline loops: CDR1 PRHDT, CDR2 FYEKMQ (reference sequence). The CDR3 consists of 14 residues. V gave up 1 base and J gave up 3 bases, with 10 bases separating them. As DNA, the CDR3 is TGTGCCAGCAGCTTAGAGGGTAGCTTCTACGAGCAGTACTTC. Translated, it gives CASSLEGSFYEQYF.

The V call is TRBV27, the J call TRBJ1-1; 7 nucleotides match TRBD1. The CDR3 loop spans 14 amino acids. CDR1 MNHEY and CDR2 SMNVEV come from the germline V gene (reference sequence). Trimming at V came to 3 bases and at J to 6 bases, leaving 7 bases not matched to a gene. CDR3 in DNA: TGTGCCAGCAGTTTTGGGGCAGGGGGTTCTGAAGCTTTCTTT. This encodes CASSFGAGGSEAFF.

The CDR3 bases are TGTGCCAGCTCCACTCGGGCCGGCTACGAGCAGTACGTC. This codes for CASSTRAGYEQYV. The chain carries TRBV13 and TRBJ2-7; no definite D call. Germline V gives CDR1 PRHDT, CDR2 FYEKMQ (reference sequence). This CDR3 contains 13 residues. Trimming took 8 bases from V and 3 from J, leaving 14 bases between them.

This clonotype was counted at least ten times. The chain combines TRBV27 with TRBJ2-5; 9 nucleotides line up with TRBD2. V lost 7 bases and J lost 7; bases outside the gene matches: 7. The CDR3 has 13 amino acids. The V gene's germline CDR1 is MNHEY and CDR2 SMNVEV (reference sequence). The DNA for the CDR3 is TGTGCCAGCAAACCGGGACTAGCAGGGACCCAGTACTTC. It yields the protein CASKPGLAGTQYF.

About this clonotype: A much larger clone is a single base away; this may be a read error. The chain combines TRBV7-3 with TRBJ2-1; 7 positions agree with TRBD1. This CDR3 has 14 amino acids. Germline loops: CDR1 SGHTA, CDR2 FQGTGA. The CDR3 sequence is CASSFKGQSNGQFF. DNA of the CDR3: TGTGCCAGCAGCTTCAAGGGACAGTCCAATGGGCAGTTCTTC.

This clonotype was counted only a few times. The CDR3 loop is CSVSQGSYGYTF. The CDR3 DNA reads TGCAGCGTTTCCCAAGGGTCCTATGGCTACACCTTC. The rearrangement links TRBV29-1 to TRBJ1-2; D is uncertain. CDR1 is SQVTM and CDR2 is ANQGSEA in the germline V gene. Trimming took 5 bases from V and 4 from J, leaving 11 bases between them. CDR3 length: 12 residues.

At least ten counts were recorded for this clonotype. The rearrangement uses TRBV7-2 and TRBJ2-3, with 15 bases matching TRBD2. Per germline, CDR1 SGHTA and CDR2 FQGNSA. This CDR3 spans 17 amino acids. Trimming cost V 5 bases and J 4 bases; bases outside gene matches: 7. The CDR3 reads CASSGWTSGRASDTQYF. CDR3 in DNA: TGTGCCAGCAGCGGCTGGACTAGCGGGAGGGCCTCAGATACGCAGTATTTT.

This clonotype was recorded at least ten times. V usage is TRBV11-2 and J usage is TRBJ1-3; D gene unclear. The CDR3 is 15 residues long. Per the germline V gene, CDR1 is SGHAT and CDR2 is FQNNGV. Trimming stripped 5 bases from V and 8 bases from J, with 19 bases between. CDR3 in amino acids: CASSAGSRSEHTIYF. The CDR3 DNA reads as TGTGCCAGCAGCGCCGGTTCGCGCTCCGAACACACCATATATTTT.

This clonotype has at least ten counts. The chain recombines TRBV20-1 with TRBJ2-1, with TRBD2 matching over 14 bases. Germline lookup yields CDR1 DFQATT and CDR2 SNEGSKA (reference sequence). This CDR3 region has 15 residues. Trimming took 6 bases from V and 2 from J; bases not matched to a gene: 3. The CDR3 sequence: CSAKGLAGAYNEQFF. CDR3 bases: TGCAGTGCCAAGGGACTAGCGGGAGCCTACAATGAGCAGTTCTTC.

In this sample, this clonotype turned up many times. The V call is TRBV7-9, the J call TRBJ2-5; the match to TRBD1 covers 8 bases. Germline V gene sequence: CDR1 SEHNR, CDR2 FQNEAQ (reference sequence). V gave up 2 bases and J gave up 10 bases; unmatched junction bases: 15. This CDR3 comprises 16 residues. The CDR3 reads CASSLLDGTTGDIQYF. CDR3 nucleotide sequence: TGTGCCAGCAGCTTATTGGATGGAACGACAGGGGACATCCAGTACTTC.

This clonotype came up many times. This chain joins TRBV5-5 and TRBJ2-2; 13 bases match TRBD2. This CDR3 is built from 18 residues. Germline V lookup: CDR1 SGHKS, CDR2 YYEKEE (reference sequence). V trimming: 3 bases; J trimming: 0 bases; junction bases outside the gene matches: 5. In DNA, the CDR3 is TGTGCCAGCAGCTCGGGACTAGCGGGGACAACGAACACCGGGGAGCTGTTTTTT. Amino acids: CASSSGLAGTTNTGELFF. Combining the CDR3 with reference TRBV5-5 and TRBJ2-2 gives the whole variable domain DAGVTQSPTHLIKTRGQQVTLRCSPISGHKSVSWYQQVLGQGPQFIFQYYEKEERGRGNFPDRFSARQFPNYSSELNVNALLLGDSALYLCASSSGLAGTTNTGELFFGEGSRLTVL.

In this sample, this clonotype turned up many times. This chain links TRBV9 with TRBJ2-1, with a weak D call TRBD2 (5 bases). Germline assignment: CDR1 SGDLS and CDR2 YYNGEE. The CDR3 length is 14 residues. Trimming removed 1 base from V and 4 bases from J, with 9 bases in between. The CDR3 bases are TGTGCCAGCAGCGTATTAGGCGGGTACAATGAGCAGTTCTTC. This gives the protein CASSVLGGYNEQFF.

The V gene is TRBV13, the J gene TRBJ2-2; TRBD2 aligns across 10 bases. Germline CDR1 is PRHDT and CDR2 is FYEKMQ (reference sequence). Losses at the gene ends were 4 bases for V and 4 bases for J; bases not matched to a gene: 6. This CDR3 contains 16 residues. The CDR3 loop is CASSSGLARGTGELFF. CDR3 nucleotide sequence: TGTGCCAGCAGCTCGGGACTAGCGAGGGGCACCGGGGAGCTGTTTTTT.

This clonotype was seen ten or more times. The chain carries TRBV29-1 and TRBJ2-1, with 9 bases identical to TRBD2. J lost 7 bases, V lost 3 bases, and 10 bases had no gene match. The CDR3 contains 15 residues. Germline V gives CDR1 SQVTM, CDR2 ANQGSEA. The CDR3 bases are TGCAGCGTTGACCTTAGCGGGAGCAGGGTGAATGAGCAGTTCTTC. It yields the protein CSVDLSGSRVNEQFF.

The genes are TRBV10-1 and TRBJ2-7, with 7 bases identical to TRBD1. V shed 2 bases, J shed 4 bases, and the junction held 2 bases outside the gene matches. This CDR3 region has 13 residues. Looked up from germline, CDR1 is WNHNN and CDR2 is SYGVQD (reference sequence). CDR3 sequence: CASSEDRAYEQYF. The CDR3 DNA reads TGCGCCAGCAGTGAGGACAGGGCGTACGAGCAGTACTTC.

Many counts were recorded for this clonotype. The chain recombines TRBV14 with TRBJ2-5; weak D call: TRBD2 (6 bases). The CDR3 extends over 15 amino acids. Per the germline V gene, CDR1 is SGHDN and CDR2 is FVKESK. Trimming took off 1 base at V and 7 bases at J, with 16 bases between the two ends. CDR3 amino acids: CASSQAGTLQGTQYF. CDR3 nucleotides: TGTGCCAGCAGCCAAGCCGGGACTCTTCAGGGGACCCAGTACTTC.